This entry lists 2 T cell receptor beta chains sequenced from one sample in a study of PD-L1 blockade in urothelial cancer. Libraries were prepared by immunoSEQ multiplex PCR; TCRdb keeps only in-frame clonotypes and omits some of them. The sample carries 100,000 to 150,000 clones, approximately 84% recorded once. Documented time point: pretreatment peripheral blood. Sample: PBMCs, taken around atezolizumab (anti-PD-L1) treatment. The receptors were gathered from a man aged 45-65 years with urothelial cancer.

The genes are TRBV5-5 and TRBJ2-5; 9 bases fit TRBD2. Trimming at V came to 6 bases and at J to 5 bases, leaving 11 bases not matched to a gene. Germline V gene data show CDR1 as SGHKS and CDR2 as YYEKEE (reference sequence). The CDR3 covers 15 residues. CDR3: CASTGPAGGMETQYF. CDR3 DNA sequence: TGTGCCAGCACCGGTCCGGCGGGAGGGATGGAGACCCAGTACTTC.

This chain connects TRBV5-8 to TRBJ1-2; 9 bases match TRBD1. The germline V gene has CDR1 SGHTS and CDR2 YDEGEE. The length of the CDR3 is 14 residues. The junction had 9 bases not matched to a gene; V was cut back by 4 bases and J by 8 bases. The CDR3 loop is CASSRGTGRGGYTF. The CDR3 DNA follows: TGTGCCAGCAGCCGAGGGACAGGGAGAGGGGGCTACACCTTC.